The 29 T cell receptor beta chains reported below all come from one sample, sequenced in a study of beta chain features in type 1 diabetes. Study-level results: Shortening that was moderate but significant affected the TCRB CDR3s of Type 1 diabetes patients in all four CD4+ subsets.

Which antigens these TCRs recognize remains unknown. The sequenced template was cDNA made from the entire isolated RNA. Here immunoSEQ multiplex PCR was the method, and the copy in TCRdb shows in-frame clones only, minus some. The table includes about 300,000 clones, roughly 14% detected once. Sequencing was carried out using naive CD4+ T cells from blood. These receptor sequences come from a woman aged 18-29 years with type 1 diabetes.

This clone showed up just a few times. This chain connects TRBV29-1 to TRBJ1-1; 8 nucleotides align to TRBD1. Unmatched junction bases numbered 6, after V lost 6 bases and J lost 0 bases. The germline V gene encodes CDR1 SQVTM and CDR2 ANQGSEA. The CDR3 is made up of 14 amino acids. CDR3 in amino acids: CSVRTTGVNTEAFF. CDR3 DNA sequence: TGCAGCGTCCGCACGACAGGGGTGAACACTGAAGCTTTCTTT.

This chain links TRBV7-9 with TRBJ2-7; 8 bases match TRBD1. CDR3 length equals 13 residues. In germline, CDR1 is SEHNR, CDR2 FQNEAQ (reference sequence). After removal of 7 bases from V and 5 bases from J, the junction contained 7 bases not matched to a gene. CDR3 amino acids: CASTNMTGDEQYF. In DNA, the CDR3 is TGTGCCAGCACTAACATGACAGGGGACGAGCAGTACTTC. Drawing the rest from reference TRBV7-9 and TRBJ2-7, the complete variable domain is DTGVSQNPRHKITKRGQNVTFRCDPISEHNRLYWYRQTLGQGPEFLTYFQNEAQLEKSRLLSDRFSAERPKGSFSTLEIQRTEQGDSAMYLCASTNMTGDEQYFGPGTRLTVT.

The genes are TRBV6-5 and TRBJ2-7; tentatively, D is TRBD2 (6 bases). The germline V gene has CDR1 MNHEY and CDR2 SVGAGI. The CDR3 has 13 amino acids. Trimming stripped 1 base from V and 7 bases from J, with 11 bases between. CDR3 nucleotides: TGTGCCAGCAGTTACTACTACGGAGGGGAGCAGTACGTC. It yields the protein CASSYYYGGEQYV.

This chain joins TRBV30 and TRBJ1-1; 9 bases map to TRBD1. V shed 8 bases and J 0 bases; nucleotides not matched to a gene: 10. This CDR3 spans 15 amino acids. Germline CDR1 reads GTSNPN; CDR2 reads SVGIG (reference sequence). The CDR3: CAGRDRDFLNTEAFF. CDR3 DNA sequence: TGTGCCGGCCGGGACAGGGACTTTCTGAACACTGAAGCTTTCTTT.

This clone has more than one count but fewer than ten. Here the CDR3 reads CASSKLLRQDF. The CDR3 DNA follows: TGTGCCAGCAGCAAATTGCTTAGGCAGGATTTT. V usage is TRBV21-1 and J usage is TRBJ1-1; the listed D gene, TRBD1, was not tested against the DNA. TRBV21-1 is given as a pseudogene. This CDR3 is built from 11 residues.

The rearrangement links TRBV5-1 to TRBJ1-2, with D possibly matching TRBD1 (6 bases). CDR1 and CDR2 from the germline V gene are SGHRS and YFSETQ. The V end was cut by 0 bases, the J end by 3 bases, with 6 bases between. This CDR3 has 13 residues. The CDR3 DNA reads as TGCGCCAGCAGCTTGGAGGGGGACTATGGCTACACCTTC. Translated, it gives CASSLEGDYGYTF.

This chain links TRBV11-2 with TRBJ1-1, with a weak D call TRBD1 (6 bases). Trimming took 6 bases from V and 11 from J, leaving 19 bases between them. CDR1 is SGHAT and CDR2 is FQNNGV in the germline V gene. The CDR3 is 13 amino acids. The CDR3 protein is CASSRGAYREAFF. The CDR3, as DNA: TGTGCCAGCAGTCGAGGCGCGTACAGGGAGGCTTTCTTT. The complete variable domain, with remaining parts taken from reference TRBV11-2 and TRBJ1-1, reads EAGVAQSPRYKIIEKRQSVAFWCNPISGHATLYWYQQILGQGPKLLIQFQNNGVVDDSQLPKDRFSAERLKGVDSTLKIQPAKLEDSAVYLCASSRGAYREAFFGQGTRLTVV.

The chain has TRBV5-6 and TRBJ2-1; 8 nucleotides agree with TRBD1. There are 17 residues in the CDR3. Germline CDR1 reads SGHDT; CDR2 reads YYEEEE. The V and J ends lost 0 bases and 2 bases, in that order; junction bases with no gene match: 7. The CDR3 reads CASSLVVSGGAYNEQFF. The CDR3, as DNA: TGTGCCAGCAGCTTGGTGGTGTCAGGGGGCGCCTACAATGAGCAGTTCTTC.

The CDR3 nucleotides are TGTGCCAGCAGCTTGACTAGCGGGAGAACAGATACGCAGTATTTT. This gives the protein CASSLTSGRTDTQYF. The chain employs TRBV7-9 and TRBJ2-3, with TRBD2 matching over 12 bases. V trimming: 3 bases; J trimming: 3 bases; junction bases outside the gene matches: 1. This CDR3 comprises 15 residues. Germline loops: CDR1 SEHNR, CDR2 FQNEAQ (reference sequence).

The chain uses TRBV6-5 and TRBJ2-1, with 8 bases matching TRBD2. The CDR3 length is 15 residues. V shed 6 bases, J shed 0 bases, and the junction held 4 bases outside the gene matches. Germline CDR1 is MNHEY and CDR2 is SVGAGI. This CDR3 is CASSRSGSSYNEQFF. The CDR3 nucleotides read TGTGCCAGCAGCCGGAGCGGGAGCTCCTACAATGAGCAGTTCTTC.

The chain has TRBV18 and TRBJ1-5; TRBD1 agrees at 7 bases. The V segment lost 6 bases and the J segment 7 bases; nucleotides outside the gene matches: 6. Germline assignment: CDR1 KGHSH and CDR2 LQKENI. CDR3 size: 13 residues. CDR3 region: CASSGTELQPQHF. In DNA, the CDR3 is TGTGCCAGCTCGGGGACAGAATTACAGCCCCAGCATTTT. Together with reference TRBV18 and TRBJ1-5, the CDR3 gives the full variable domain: NAGVMQNPRHLVRRRGQEARLRCSPMKGHSHVYWYRQLPEEGLKFMVYLQKENIIDESGMPKERFSAEFPKEGPSILRIQQVVRGDSAAYFCASSGTELQPQHFGDGTRLSIL.

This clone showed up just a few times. CDR3 coding DNA: TGTGCCAGCAGCAAAGTCGCACCGGGACTCCGATACAATGAGCAGTTCTTC. Translating gives CASSKVAPGLRYNEQFF. The gene calls are TRBV21-1 and TRBJ2-1; TRBD2 reflects the table's D call only, with no check against the DNA. TRBV21-1 is a listed pseudogene. The CDR3 runs to 17 residues.

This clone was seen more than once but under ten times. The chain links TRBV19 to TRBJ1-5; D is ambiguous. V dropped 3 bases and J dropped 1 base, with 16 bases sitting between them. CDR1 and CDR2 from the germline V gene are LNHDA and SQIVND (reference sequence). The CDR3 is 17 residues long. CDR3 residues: CASSIPSTSFSNQPQHF. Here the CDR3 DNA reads TGTGCCAGTAGTATCCCGTCGACTTCTTTCAGCAATCAGCCCCAGCATTTT.

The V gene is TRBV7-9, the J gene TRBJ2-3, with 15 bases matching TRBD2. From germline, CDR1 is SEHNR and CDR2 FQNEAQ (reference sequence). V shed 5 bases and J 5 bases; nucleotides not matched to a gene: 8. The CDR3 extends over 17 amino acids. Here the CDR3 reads CASSTAGTSGRRDTQYF. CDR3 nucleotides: TGTGCCAGCAGCACCGCCGGGACTAGCGGGAGGAGAGATACGCAGTATTTT. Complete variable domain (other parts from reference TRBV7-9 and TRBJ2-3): DTGVSQNPRHKITKRGQNVTFRCDPISEHNRLYWYRQTLGQGPEFLTYFQNEAQLEKSRLLSDRFSAERPKGSFSTLEIQRTEQGDSAMYLCASSTAGTSGRRDTQYFGPGTRLTVL.

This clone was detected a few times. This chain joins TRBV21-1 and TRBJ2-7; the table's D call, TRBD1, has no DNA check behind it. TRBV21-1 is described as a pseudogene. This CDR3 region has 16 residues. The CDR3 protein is CASSKGTRTGVYEQYV. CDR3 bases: TGTGCCAGCAGCAAAGGAACTAGGACAGGGGTGTACGAGCAGTACGTC.

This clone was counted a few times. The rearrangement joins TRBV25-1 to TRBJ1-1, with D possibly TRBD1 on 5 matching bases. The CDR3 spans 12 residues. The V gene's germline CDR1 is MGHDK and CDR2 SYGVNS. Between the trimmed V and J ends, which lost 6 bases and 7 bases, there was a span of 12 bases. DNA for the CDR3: TGTGCCAGCAGAAGAACAGGACGTGAAGCTTTCTTT. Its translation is CASRRTGREAFF.

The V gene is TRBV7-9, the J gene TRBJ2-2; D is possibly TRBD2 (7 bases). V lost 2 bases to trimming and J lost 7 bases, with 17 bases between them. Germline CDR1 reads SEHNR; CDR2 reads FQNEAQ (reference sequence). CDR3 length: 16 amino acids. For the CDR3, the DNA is TGTGCCAGCAGCTTAAGGGGGGGCATCGGTGACGGGGAGCTGTTTTTT. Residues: CASSLRGGIGDGELFF.

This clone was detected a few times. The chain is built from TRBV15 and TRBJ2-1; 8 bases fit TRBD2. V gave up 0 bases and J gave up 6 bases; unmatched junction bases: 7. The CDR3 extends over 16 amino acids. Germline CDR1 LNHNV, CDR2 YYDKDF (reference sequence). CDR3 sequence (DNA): TGTGCCACCAGCAGAGATTTAGGACTAGCTGGCAATGAGCAGTTCTTC. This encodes CATSRDLGLAGNEQFF.

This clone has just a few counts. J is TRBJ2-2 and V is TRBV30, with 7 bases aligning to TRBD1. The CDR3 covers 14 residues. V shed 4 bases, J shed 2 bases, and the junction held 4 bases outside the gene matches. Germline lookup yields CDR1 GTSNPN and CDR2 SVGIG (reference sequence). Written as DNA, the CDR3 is TGTGCCTGGAAACAGGGGACCAACACCGGGGAGCTGTTTTTT. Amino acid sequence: CAWKQGTNTGELFF.

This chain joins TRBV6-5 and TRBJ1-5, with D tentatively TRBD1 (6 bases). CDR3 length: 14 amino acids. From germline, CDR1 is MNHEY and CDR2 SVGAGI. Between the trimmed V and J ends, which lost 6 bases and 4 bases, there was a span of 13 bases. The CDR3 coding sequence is TGTGCCAGCAGACCCGGACAGACAAATCAGCCCCAGCATTTT. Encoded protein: CASRPGQTNQPQHF.

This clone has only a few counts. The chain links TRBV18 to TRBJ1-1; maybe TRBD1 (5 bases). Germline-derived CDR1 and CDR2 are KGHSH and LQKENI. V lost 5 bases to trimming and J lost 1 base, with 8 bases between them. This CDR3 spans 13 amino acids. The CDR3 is CASSTQGNTEAFF. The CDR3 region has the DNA TGTGCCAGCTCAACGCAGGGGAACACTGAAGCTTTCTTT.

As DNA, the CDR3 is TGTGCCAGCAGCTTAGGAGTCCAGGGGAATGGCTACACCTTC. Residues: CASSLGVQGNGYTF. This chain uses TRBV7-9 with TRBJ1-2; maybe TRBD1 (6 bases). This CDR3 contains 14 residues. CDR1 and CDR2 (germline): SEHNR, FQNEAQ (reference sequence). V lost 1 base and J 6 bases, leaving 12 bases between the germline ends.

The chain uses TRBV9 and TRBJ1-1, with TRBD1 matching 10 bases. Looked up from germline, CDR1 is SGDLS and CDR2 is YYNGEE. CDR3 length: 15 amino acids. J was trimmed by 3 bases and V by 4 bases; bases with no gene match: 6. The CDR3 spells CASSPPGQGYTEAFF. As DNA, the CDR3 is TGTGCCAGCAGCCCGCCGGGACAGGGGTACACTGAAGCTTTCTTT.

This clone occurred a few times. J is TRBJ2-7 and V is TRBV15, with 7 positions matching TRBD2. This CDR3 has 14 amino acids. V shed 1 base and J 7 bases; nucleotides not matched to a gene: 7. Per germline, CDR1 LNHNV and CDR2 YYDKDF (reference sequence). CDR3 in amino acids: CATSRGGLEGEQYV. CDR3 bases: TGTGCCACCAGCAGAGGAGGACTAGAGGGAGAGCAGTACGTC.

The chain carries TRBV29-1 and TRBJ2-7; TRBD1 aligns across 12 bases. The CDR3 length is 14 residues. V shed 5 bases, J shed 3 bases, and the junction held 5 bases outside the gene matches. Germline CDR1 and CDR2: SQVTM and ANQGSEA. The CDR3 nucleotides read TGCAGCGTTTCCGGGACAGGGGGCAGCTACGAGCAGTACTTC. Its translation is CSVSGTGGSYEQYF.

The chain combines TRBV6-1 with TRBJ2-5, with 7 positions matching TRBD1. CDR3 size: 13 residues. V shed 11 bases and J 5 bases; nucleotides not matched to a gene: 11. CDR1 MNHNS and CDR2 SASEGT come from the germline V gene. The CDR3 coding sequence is TGTGCCGCCTATTACAGGGGTACGGAGACCCAGTACTTC. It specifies CAAYYRGTETQYF.

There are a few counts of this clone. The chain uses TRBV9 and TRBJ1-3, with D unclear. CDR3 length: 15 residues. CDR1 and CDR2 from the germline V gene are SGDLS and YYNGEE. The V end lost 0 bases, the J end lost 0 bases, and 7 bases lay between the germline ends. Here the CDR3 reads CASSVGTYSGNTIYF. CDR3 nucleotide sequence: TGTGCCAGCAGCGTAGGGACTTACTCTGGAAACACCATATATTTT.

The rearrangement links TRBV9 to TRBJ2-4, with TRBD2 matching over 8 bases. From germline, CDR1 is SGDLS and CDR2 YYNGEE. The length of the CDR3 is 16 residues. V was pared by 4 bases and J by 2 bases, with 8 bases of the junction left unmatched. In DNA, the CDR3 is TGTGCCAGCAGCATCCAAGCGGGGGCCCCCAAAAACATTCAGTACTTC. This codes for CASSIQAGAPKNIQYF. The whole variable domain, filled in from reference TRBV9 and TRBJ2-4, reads DSGVTQTPKHLITATGQRVTLRCSPRSGDLSVYWYQQSLDQGLQFLIQYYNGEERAKGNILERFSAQQFPDLHSELNLSSLELGDSALYFCASSIQAGAPKNIQYFGAGTRLSVL.

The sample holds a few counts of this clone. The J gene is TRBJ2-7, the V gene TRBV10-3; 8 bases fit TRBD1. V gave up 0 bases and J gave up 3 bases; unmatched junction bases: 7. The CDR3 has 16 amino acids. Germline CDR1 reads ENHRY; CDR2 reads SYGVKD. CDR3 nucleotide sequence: TGTGCCATCAGTGAGTCGGCGATACAGGGGGGCTACGAGCAGTACTTC. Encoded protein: CAISESAIQGGYEQYF.